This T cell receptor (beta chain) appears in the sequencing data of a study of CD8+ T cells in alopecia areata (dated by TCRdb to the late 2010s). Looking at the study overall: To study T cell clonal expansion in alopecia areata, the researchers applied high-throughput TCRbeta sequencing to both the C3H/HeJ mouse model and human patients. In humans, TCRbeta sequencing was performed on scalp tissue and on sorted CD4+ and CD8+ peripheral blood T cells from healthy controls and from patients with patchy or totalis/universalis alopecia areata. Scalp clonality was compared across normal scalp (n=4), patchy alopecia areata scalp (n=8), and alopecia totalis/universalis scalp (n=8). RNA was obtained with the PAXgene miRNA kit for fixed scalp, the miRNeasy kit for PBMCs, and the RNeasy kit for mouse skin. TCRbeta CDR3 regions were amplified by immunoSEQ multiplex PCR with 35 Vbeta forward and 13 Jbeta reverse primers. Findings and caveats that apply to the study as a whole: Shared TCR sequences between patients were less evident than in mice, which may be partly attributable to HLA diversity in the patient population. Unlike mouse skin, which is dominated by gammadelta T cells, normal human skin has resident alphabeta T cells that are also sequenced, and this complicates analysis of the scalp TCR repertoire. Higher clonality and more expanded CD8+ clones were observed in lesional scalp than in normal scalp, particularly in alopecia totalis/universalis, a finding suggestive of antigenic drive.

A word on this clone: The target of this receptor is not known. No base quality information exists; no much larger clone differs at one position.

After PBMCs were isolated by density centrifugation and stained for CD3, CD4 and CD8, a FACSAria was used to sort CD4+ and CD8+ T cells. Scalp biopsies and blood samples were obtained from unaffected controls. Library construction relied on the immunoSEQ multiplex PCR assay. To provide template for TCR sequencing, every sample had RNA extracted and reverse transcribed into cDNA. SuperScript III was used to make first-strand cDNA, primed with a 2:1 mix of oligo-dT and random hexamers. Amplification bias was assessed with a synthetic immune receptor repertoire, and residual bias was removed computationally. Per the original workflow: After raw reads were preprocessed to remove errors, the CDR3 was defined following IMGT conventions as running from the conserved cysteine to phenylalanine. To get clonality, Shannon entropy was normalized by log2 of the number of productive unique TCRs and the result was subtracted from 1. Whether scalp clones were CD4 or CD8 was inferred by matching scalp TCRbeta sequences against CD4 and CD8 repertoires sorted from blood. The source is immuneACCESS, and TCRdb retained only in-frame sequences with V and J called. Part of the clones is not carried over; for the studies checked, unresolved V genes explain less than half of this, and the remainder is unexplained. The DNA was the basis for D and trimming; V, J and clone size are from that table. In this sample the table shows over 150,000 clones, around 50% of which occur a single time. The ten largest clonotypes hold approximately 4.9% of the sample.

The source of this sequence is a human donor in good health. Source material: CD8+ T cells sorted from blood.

The nucleotide sequence reads TGTGCCACCAGGGGGGATAGGGGGACTGATCTAAACATTCAGTACTTC. Its product reads: CATRGDRGTDLNIQYF. This sequence uses TRBV15 and TRBJ2-4, with the D gene tentatively TRBD1 or TRBD2, based on 6 matching bases in each. Cut back by 6 bases and 6 bases, the V and J ends lie 21 bases apart. Spanning cysteine to phenylalanine, the CDR3 consists of 16 amino acids. The DNA shown is the 48-base CDR3, in frame from base 1. According to the germline V gene (reference sequence), CDR1 reads LNHNV and CDR2 reads YYDKDF. Where the CDR3 stops, the reference TRBV15 and TRBJ2-4 genes take over; the full variable domain is DAMVIQNPRYQVTQFGKPVTLSCSQTLNHNVMYWYQQKSSQAPKLLFHYYDKDFNNEADTPDNFQSRRPNTSFCFLDIRSPGLGDTAMYLCATRGDRGTDLNIQYFGAGTRLSVL.